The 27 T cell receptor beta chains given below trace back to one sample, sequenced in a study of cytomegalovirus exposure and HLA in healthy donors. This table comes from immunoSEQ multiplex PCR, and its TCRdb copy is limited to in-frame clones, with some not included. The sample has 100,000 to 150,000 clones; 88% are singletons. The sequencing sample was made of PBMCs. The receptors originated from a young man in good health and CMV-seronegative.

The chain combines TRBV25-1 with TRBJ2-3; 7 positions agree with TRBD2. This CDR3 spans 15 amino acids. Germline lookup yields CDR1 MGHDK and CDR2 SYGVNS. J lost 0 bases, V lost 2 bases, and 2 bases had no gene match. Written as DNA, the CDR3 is TGTGCCAGCAGTGAACTAGCGGATAGCACAGATACGCAGTATTTT. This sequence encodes CASSELADSTDTQYF.

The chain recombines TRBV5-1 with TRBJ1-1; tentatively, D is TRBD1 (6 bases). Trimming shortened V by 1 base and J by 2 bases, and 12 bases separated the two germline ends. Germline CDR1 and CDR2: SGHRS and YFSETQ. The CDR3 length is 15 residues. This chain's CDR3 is CASSLPQGINTEAFF. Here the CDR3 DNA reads TGCGCCAGCAGCTTGCCGCAGGGGATAAACACTGAAGCTTTCTTT.

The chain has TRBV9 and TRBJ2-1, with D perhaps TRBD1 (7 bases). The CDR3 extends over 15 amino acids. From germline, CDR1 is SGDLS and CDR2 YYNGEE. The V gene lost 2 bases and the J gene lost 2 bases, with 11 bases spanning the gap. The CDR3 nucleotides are TGTGCCAGCAGCGTCCAGGGGGGAACCTACAATGAGCAGTTCTTC. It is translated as CASSVQGGTYNEQFF.

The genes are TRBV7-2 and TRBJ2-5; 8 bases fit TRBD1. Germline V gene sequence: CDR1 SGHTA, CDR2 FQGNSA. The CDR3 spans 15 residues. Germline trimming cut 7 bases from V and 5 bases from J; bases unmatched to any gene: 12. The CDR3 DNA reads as TGTGCCAGCACTAAAGACAGGGGAAGGTCCGAGACCCAGTACTTC. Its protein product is CASTKDRGRSETQYF.

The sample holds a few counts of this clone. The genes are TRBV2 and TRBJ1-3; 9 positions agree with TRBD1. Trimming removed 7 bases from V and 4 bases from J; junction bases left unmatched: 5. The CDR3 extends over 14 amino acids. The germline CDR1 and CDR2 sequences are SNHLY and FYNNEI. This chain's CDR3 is CASTGQGTGNTIYF. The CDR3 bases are TGTGCCAGCACCGGACAGGGGACCGGAAACACCATATATTTT.

CDR3 in amino acids: CASSPREGHLYEQYF. CDR3 nucleotide sequence: TGTGCCAGTAGTCCGCGGGAGGGCCACTTATACGAGCAGTACTTC. The chain combines TRBV19 with TRBJ2-7, with TRBD2 identical over 9 bases. Trimming at V came to 5 bases and at J to 4 bases, leaving 9 bases not matched to a gene. The CDR3 spans 15 residues. The germline gives CDR1 LNHDA, CDR2 SQIVND (reference sequence).

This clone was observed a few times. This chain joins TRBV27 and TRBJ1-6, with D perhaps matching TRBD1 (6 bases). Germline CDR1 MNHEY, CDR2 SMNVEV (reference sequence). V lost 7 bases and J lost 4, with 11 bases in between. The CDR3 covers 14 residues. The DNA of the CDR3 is TGTGCCAGCACCCTACAGGGTTATAATTCACCCCTCCACTTT. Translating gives CASTLQGYNSPLHF.

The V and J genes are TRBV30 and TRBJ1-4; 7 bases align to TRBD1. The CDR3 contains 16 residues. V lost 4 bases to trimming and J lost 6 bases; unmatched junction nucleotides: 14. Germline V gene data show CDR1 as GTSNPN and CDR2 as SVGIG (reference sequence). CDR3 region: CAWNRDSLSNHEKLFF. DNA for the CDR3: TGTGCCTGGAATCGGGACAGCCTTTCGAACCATGAAAAACTGTTTTTT.

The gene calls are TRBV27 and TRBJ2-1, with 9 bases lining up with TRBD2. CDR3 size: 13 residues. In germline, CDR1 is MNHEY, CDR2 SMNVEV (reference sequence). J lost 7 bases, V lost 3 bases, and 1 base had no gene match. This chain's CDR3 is CASSLLAGNEQFF. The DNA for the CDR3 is TGTGCCAGCAGTTTGCTAGCGGGAAATGAGCAGTTCTTC.

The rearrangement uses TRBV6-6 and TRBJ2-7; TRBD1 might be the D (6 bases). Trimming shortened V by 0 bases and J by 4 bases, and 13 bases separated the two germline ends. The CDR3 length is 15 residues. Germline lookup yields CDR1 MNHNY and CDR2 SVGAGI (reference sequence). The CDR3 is CASSYSTGSIYEQYF. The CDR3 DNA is TGTGCCAGCAGTTACTCCACAGGGTCGATATACGAGCAGTACTTC.

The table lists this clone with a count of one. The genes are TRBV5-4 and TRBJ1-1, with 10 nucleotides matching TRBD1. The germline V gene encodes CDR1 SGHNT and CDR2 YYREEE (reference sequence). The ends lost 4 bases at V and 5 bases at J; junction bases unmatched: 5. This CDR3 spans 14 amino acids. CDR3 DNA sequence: TGTGCCAGCAGCAAGGACAGGGGGTATACTGAAGCTTTCTTT. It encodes CASSKDRGYTEAFF.

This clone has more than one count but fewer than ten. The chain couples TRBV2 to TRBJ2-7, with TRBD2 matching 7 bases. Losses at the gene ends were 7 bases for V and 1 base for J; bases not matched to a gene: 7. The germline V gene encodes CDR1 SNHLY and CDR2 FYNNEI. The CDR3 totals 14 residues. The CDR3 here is CASIRLALSYEQYF. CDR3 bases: TGTGCCAGCATCCGACTAGCCCTATCCTACGAGCAGTACTTC.

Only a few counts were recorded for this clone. The CDR3 loop reads CASSTGGLAGRYEQYF. CDR3 in DNA: TGTGCCAGCAGCACAGGGGGACTAGCGGGACGCTACGAGCAGTACTTC. The chain carries TRBV7-9 and TRBJ2-7, with 13 bases that match TRBD2. J lost 3 bases, V lost 5 bases, and 7 bases had no gene match. This CDR3 region has 16 residues. Germline-derived CDR1 and CDR2 are SEHNR and FQNEAQ (reference sequence).

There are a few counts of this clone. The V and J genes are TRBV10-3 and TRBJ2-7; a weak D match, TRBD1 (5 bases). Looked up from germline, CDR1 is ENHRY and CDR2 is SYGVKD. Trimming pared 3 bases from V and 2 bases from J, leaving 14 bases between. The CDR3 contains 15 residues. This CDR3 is CAISDLGATAYEQYF. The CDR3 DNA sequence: TGTGCCATCAGTGATCTCGGAGCGACAGCCTACGAGCAGTACTTC.

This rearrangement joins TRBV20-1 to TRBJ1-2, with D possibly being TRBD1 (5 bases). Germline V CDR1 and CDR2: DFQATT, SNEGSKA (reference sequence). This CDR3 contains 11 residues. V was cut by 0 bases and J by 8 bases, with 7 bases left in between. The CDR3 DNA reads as TGCAGTGCTAGAGACTCAGGGGGCTACACCTTC. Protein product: CSARDSGGYTF.

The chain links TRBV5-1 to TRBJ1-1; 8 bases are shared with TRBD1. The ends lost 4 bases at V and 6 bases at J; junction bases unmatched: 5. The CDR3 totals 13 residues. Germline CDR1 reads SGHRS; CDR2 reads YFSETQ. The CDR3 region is CASSPGQAAEAFF. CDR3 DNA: TGCGCCAGCAGCCCGGGACAGGCAGCTGAAGCTTTCTTT.

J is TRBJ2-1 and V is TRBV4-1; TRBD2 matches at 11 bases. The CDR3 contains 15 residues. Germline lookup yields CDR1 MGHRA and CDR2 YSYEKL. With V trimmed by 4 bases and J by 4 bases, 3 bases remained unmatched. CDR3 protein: CASSPGLAVYNEQFF. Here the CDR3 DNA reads TGCGCCAGCAGCCCGGGACTAGCGGTTTACAATGAGCAGTTCTTC.

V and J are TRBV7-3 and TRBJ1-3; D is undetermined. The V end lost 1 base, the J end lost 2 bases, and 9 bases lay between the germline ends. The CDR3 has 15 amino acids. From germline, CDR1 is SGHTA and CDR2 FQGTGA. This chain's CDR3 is CASSLNRDAGNTIYF. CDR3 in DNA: TGTGCCAGCAGCTTAAATCGGGATGCTGGAAACACCATATATTTT.

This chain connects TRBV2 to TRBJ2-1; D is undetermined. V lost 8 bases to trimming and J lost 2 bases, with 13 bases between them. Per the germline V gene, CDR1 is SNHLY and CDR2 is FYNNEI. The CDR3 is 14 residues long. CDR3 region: CASSASFAYNEQFF. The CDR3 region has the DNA TGTGCCAGCTCTGCTAGTTTTGCCTACAATGAGCAGTTCTTC.

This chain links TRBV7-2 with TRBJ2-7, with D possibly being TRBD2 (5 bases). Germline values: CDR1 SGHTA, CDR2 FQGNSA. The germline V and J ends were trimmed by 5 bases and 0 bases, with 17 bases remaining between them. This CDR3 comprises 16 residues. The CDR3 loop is CASSPSELVPSYEQYF. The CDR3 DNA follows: TGTGCCAGCAGCCCCTCCGAACTAGTTCCCTCCTACGAGCAGTACTTC.

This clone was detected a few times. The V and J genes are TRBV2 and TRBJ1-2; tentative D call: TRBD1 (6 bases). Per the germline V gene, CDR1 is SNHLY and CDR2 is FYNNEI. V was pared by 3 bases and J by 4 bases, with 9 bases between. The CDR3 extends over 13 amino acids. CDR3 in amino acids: CASSEDRFYGYTF. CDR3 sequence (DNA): TGTGCCAGCAGTGAGGACAGATTCTATGGCTACACCTTC. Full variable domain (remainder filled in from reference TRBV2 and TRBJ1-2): EPEVTQTPSHQVTQMGQEVILRCVPISNHLYFYWYRQILGQKVEFLVSFYNNEISEKSEIFDDQFSVERPDGSNFTLKIRSTKLEDSAMYFCASSEDRFYGYTFGSGTRLTVV.

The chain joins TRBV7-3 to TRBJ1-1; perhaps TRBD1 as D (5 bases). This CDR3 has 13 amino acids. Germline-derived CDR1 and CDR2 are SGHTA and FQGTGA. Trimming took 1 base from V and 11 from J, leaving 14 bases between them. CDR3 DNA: TGTGCCAGCAGCTTAAGTTTAGGGGCCGGGGCTTTCTTT. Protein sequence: CASSLSLGAGAFF.

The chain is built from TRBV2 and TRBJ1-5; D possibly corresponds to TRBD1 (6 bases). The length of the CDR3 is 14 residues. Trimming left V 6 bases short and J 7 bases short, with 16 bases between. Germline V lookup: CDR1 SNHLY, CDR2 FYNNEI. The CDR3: CASSETGTLQPQHF. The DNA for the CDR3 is TGTGCCAGCAGCGAAACAGGGACCCTGCAGCCCCAGCATTTT.

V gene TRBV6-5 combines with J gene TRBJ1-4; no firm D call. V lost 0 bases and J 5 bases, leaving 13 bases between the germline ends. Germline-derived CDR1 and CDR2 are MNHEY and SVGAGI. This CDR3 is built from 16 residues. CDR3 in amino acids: CASSYSGPSANEKLFF. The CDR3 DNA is TGTGCCAGCAGTTACTCTGGCCCGTCAGCGAATGAAAAACTGTTTTTT.

This CDR3 is CASSSNSGEKLFF. The CDR3 DNA follows: TGTGCCAGCAGTTCGAACAGCGGGGAAAAACTGTTTTTT. The genes are TRBV6-6 and TRBJ1-4; D ambiguous. The ends were cut back, 4 bases at V and 8 bases at J, with 11 bases in the middle. This CDR3 region has 13 residues. Germline V lookup: CDR1 MNHNY, CDR2 SVGAGI (reference sequence).

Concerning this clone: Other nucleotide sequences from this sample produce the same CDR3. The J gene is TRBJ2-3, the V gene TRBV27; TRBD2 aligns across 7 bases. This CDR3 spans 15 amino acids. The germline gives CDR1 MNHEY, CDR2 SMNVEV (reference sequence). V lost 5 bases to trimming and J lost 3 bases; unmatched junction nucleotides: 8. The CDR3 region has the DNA TGTGCCAGCAGTCCAGGGACTACTCAAACAGATACGCAGTATTTT. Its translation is CASSPGTTQTDTQYF.

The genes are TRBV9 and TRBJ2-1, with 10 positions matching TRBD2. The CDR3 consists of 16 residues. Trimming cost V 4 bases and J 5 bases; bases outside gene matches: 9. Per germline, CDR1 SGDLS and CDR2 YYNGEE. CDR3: CASSILAGAVNNEQFF. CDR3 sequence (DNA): TGTGCCAGCAGCATTCTAGCGGGAGCTGTAAACAATGAGCAGTTCTTC.